One sample yielded the 14 T cell receptor beta chains listed below, sequenced in a study of shared clonotypes between healthy human individuals. Measured with immunoSEQ multiplex PCR; TCRdb has only the in-frame clones, and not every one. This sample carries millions of clones, 85% to 95% of them seen once, and the ten largest clones take 0.1% to 0.15%. Sequenced input: naive CD4+ T cells sorted from blood. Subset here: CD45RA+ positively selected. These receptors all stem from a man younger than 35 in good health.

The rearrangement joins TRBV5-1 to TRBJ2-5; TRBD2 is a possible D gene (5 bases). The CDR3 is made up of 14 amino acids. The V gene lost 0 bases and the J gene lost 5 bases, with 11 bases spanning the gap. CDR1 and CDR2 from the germline V gene are SGHRS and YFSETQ. CDR3 sequence (DNA): TGCGCCAGCAGCTTGGGGGAGACCGCGGAGACCCAGTACTTC. Its translation is CASSLGETAETQYF.

This sequence joins TRBV29-1 and TRBJ2-4, with D unresolved. The germline CDR1 and CDR2 sequences are SQVTM and ANQGSEA. The CDR3 totals 12 residues. Trimming removed 7 bases from V and 7 bases from J, with 14 bases in between. The CDR3 region is CSAAPTENIQYF. For the CDR3, the DNA is TGCAGCGCAGCCCCTACTGAGAACATTCAGTACTTC.

This clone was found a few times. The genes are TRBV18 and TRBJ1-1, with D possibly matching TRBD1 (5 bases). From germline, CDR1 is KGHSH and CDR2 LQKENI. This CDR3 is built from 16 residues. V lost 6 bases, J lost 0 bases, and 17 bases lay in between. CDR3 in DNA: TGTGCCAGCTCCGATCAGGGAGCCGGCTTGAACACTGAAGCTTTCTTT. As protein: CASSDQGAGLNTEAFF.

Comment on this clone: Different DNA sequences within this sample yield the same CDR3. The chain links TRBV10-3 to TRBJ1-5; D gene ambiguous. The CDR3 is 15 amino acids. The germline V gene encodes CDR1 ENHRY and CDR2 SYGVKD. V lost 0 bases and J 4 bases, leaving 10 bases between the germline ends. The CDR3 here is CAISESGGRNQPQHF. In DNA form, the CDR3 reads TGTGCCATCAGTGAGTCGGGAGGGCGGAATCAGCCCCAGCATTTT.

This chain joins TRBV20-1 and TRBJ1-4; a possible D gene is TRBD1 (5 bases). The V end was cut by 5 bases, the J end by 8 bases, with 9 bases between. CDR3 length equals 11 residues. CDR1 DFQATT and CDR2 SNEGSKA come from the germline V gene (reference sequence). The CDR3 region has the DNA TGCAGTGCTGGGGCCGCGGAAAAACTGTTTTTT. Protein product: CSAGAAEKLFF.

This clone showed up just once. In the same sample, other DNA sequences code for this CDR3. V is TRBV5-4 and J is TRBJ2-3, with 7 bases lining up with TRBD1. The trim removed 3 bases at V and 0 bases at J, leaving 4 bases unmatched. Germline lookup yields CDR1 SGHNT and CDR2 YYREEE (reference sequence). This CDR3 spans 15 amino acids. DNA for the CDR3: TGTGCCAGCAGCTCGGGACAGCTTAGCACAGATACGCAGTATTTT. Protein sequence: CASSSGQLSTDTQYF.

This clone was seen only once. The chain has TRBV30 and TRBJ1-6; tentatively, D is TRBD1 (5 bases). CDR1 and CDR2 (germline): GTSNPN, SVGIG (reference sequence). The V and J ends lost 0 bases and 8 bases respectively, with 17 bases between them. The CDR3 loop spans 16 amino acids. CDR3 nucleotide sequence: TGTGCCTGGAGTGTACCAGGGATAATCGGGCATTCACCCCTCCACTTT. Protein product: CAWSVPGIIGHSPLHF.

This rearrangement joins TRBV9 to TRBJ2-2; no reliable D call. The CDR3 runs 13 residues. Looked up from germline, CDR1 is SGDLS and CDR2 is YYNGEE. V was trimmed by 7 bases and J by 2 bases, leaving 9 bases between them. As DNA, the CDR3 is TGTGCCAGCGCCCCCTATAACACCGGGGAGCTGTTTTTT. Its protein product is CASAPYNTGELFF. Supplemented by reference TRBV9 and TRBJ2-2, the full variable domain reads DSGVTQTPKHLITATGQRVTLRCSPRSGDLSVYWYQQSLDQGLQFLIQYYNGEERAKGNILERFSAQQFPDLHSELNLSSLELGDSALYFCASAPYNTGELFFGEGSRLTVL.

The chain has TRBV25-1 and TRBJ1-2; D may be TRBD1 (6 bases). Germline CDR1 is MGHDK and CDR2 is SYGVNS. Trimming stripped 8 bases from V and 8 bases from J, with 12 bases between. CDR3 length: 11 amino acids. CDR3: CASSQGTGYTF. CDR3 coding DNA: TGTGCCAGCTCCCAGGGGACAGGCTACACCTTC.

The chain links TRBV10-3 to TRBJ2-1, with D possibly TRBD2 on 5 matching bases. The CDR3 contains 15 residues. Trimming pared 8 bases from V and 1 base from J, leaving 15 bases between. Germline V gene data show CDR1 as ENHRY and CDR2 as SYGVKD. The CDR3 region is CAIQYGGGSYNEQFF. CDR3 DNA sequence: TGTGCCATCCAGTACGGCGGCGGGTCCTACAATGAGCAGTTCTTC.

V and J are TRBV5-6 and TRBJ1-2; D is undetermined. With 4 bases removed from V and 8 bases from J, the gap between germline ends came to 24 bases. CDR3 length: 16 amino acids. Germline V gene data show CDR1 as SGHDT and CDR2 as YYEEEE. CDR3 nucleotide sequence: TGTGCCAGCAGCCTCGCCCCTATGGGGTACCTCGGGGGCTACACCTTC. Encoded protein: CASSLAPMGYLGGYTF.

The V gene is TRBV5-1, the J gene TRBJ2-7; 9 positions agree with TRBD2. With V trimmed by 4 bases and J by 3 bases, 8 bases remained unmatched. In germline, CDR1 is SGHRS, CDR2 YFSETQ. The CDR3 is 15 residues long. CDR3 DNA: TGCGCCAGCAGCGCGGGACTAGCTTTCCTCTACGAGCAGTACTTC. Its protein product is CASSAGLAFLYEQYF.

The chain joins TRBV19 to TRBJ2-7; 9 bases match TRBD2. Germline CDR1 and CDR2: LNHDA and SQIVND (reference sequence). The CDR3 has 16 amino acids. V dropped 6 bases and J dropped 9; count of bases not matched to a gene: 18. CDR3 protein: CASSPFVLAGPTMQYF. The CDR3 region has the DNA TGTGCCAGTAGCCCCTTTGTCCTAGCGGGACCTACGATGCAGTACTTC.

This rearrangement joins TRBV28 to TRBJ2-7, with 7 bases identical to TRBD1. Germline trimming cut 5 bases from V and 6 bases from J; bases unmatched to any gene: 10. This CDR3 has 14 amino acids. Per the germline V gene, CDR1 is MDHEN and CDR2 is SYDVKM. The CDR3 bases are TGTGCCAGCAGTCTAGGGGAGAGGGGGCCCGAGCAGTACTTC. Encoded protein: CASSLGERGPEQYF.